This T cell receptor (beta chain) is drawn from a study of blood T cell repertoires in COVID-19. About the research overall: Sites in the United States, Italy and Spain provided acute and convalescent COVID-19 samples.

This table comes from immunoSEQ multiplex PCR, and its TCRdb copy is limited to in-frame clones, with some not included. The sample contains approximately 130,000 clones, more than 80% of which appear only once. V was pared by 3 bases and J by 2 bases, with 11 bases between. The germline gives CDR1 DFQATT, CDR2 SNEGSKA (reference sequence). The CDR3 runs to 14 residues. Material: peripheral blood. This receptor was obtained from a human donor in a cohort sampled during active COVID-19. The rearrangement links TRBV20-1 to TRBJ1-5; D not resolved. CDR3 residues: CSASIRGGNQPQHF. The CDR3 region has the DNA TGCAGTGCTAGTATTCGCGGGGGCAATCAGCCCCAGCATTTT.